The entry below describes one T cell receptor (beta chain). The antigen is not known. The data derive from a study of CXCR3-negative and CXCR3-positive naive CD8 T cells. Notes on the study in general: After cryopreservation, CXCR3 expression dropped partially; most assays used fresh PBMCs. Diversity was high in both naive subsets and much lower in memory cells. Naive subsets did not differ in surface CD5, and TRB CDR3 properties served to infer TCR strength. Naive CXCR3-positive and CXCR3-negative cells shared similar TRBV-TRBJ usage, unlike memory cells.

This CDR3 region has 14 residues. CDR1 and CDR2 (germline): SQVTM, ANQGSEA. UMI-labeled 5' RACE yielded the TRB cDNA libraries. TCRdb reprocessed the 5' RACE reads and reports one entry per CDR3 protein, with no DNA. This table lists 30,000 to 40,000 distinct CDR3 sequences. Sequencing was done on a sample of memory CD8+ T cells from blood. The chain recombines TRBV29-1 with TRBJ2-2; the TCRdb D gene call, TRBD2, has no DNA to confirm it. The TCR comes from a human donor in good health. Some clones in this sample may be carry-over from other donors' samples. The CDR3 is CSGSTSGSTGELIF.